This entry concerns a single T cell receptor (beta chain). No antigen is known for it. The study ran its PCR with 60 Vbeta and 13 Jbeta primers. Sequencing was performed with immunoSEQ multiplex PCR; in TCRdb, only in-frame clones are kept and a portion is missing. The table lists roughly 190,000 clones, 65% to 85% of them singletons. Trimming cost V 1 base and J 13 bases; bases outside gene matches: 12. CDR1 is LGHNA and CDR2 is YSLEER in the germline V gene. This CDR3 contains 15 residues. The data are from a study of cytomegalovirus exposure and HLA in healthy donors. General observations from the study: An analysis that was carried out later associated approximately 17,000 TCR beta sequences with HLA alleles at 0.05 false discovery rate. Some V segments (TRBV6-2 and TRBV6-3 among them) were excluded as indistinguishable. In a later analysis, donors in an Asian-associated ancestry cluster reportedly had fewer N-insertions in productive TCRs than the cohort mean. The authors later found HLA-associated TCR beta chains more clonally expanded than equally common others.

This TCR came from a female donor in good health and CMV-seronegative. Sequenced material: PBMCs. The chain couples TRBV4-3 to TRBJ2-2; TRBD1 matches at 7 bases. CDR3 bases: TGCGCCAGCAGCCAAGGGACAGGCCAGTTCGGTGGGCTGTTTTTT. It encodes CASSQGTGQFGGLFF.